This passage covers 29 T cell receptor beta chains from one sample sequenced in a study of Graves' ophthalmopathy and Graves' hyperthyroidism. RNA transcripts were the template, and TCR beta CDR3 regions were amplified from them. The library came from an HTBI-primed first-round RT-PCR and a second-round multiplex PCR. TCRdb re-called the multiplex PCR reads through MiXCR, storing one row per CDR3 protein. This sample has under 400,000 distinct CDR3 sequences; 15% to 20% occur once, and the top ten carry about 12%. Sequencing was carried out using peripheral blood. The receptors shown here come from an adult man with Graves' ophthalmopathy.

The chain couples TRBV12-3 or TRBV12-4 to TRBJ1-5; no reliable D call. The CDR3 is made up of 14 amino acids. The V end lost 9 bases, the J end lost 3 bases, and 15 bases lay between the germline ends. The CDR3 protein is CASSNGVINQPQHF. CDR3 nucleotides: TGTGCCAGTAGTAACGGGGTTATCAATCAGCCCCAGCATTTT.

This clonotype was seen ten or more times. J is TRBJ1-2 and V is TRBV20-1; a weak D match, TRBD1 (6 bases). This CDR3 comprises 13 residues. Trimming removed 6 bases from V and 0 bases from J, with 11 bases in between. Germline CDR1 DFQATT, CDR2 SNEGSKA (reference sequence). For the CDR3, the DNA is TGCAGTGCCACCAGACAGGCTAACTATGGCTACACCTTC. Encoded protein: CSATRQANYGYTF.

The table lists this clonotype with many counts. V usage is TRBV5-5 and J usage is TRBJ2-7, with 7 bases aligning to TRBD1. J gave up 5 bases and V 4 bases, and 3 bases lay outside the gene matches. From germline, CDR1 is SGHKS and CDR2 YYEKEE (reference sequence). CDR3 length: 12 amino acids. The CDR3 loop is CASSTTGNEQYF. Written as DNA, the CDR3 is TGTGCCAGCAGCACGACAGGGAACGAGCAGTACTTC.

The chain joins TRBV3-1 to TRBJ2-2; perhaps D is TRBD1 or TRBD2 (6 bases each). The germline V gene encodes CDR1 LGHDT and CDR2 YNNKEL (reference sequence). The CDR3 loop spans 15 amino acids. V lost 0 bases and J 5 bases, leaving 10 bases between the germline ends. The CDR3 loop reads CASSQDRGRTGELFF. Written as DNA, the CDR3 is TGTGCCAGCAGCCAAGATAGGGGGAGGACCGGGGAGCTGTTTTTT.

This clonotype was counted at least ten times. This sequence joins TRBV6-1 and TRBJ2-7, with TRBD2 matching over 7 bases. Losses at the gene ends were 2 bases for V and 4 bases for J; bases not matched to a gene: 8. Germline loops: CDR1 MNHNS, CDR2 SASEGT. The CDR3 sequence is 15 residues long. Here the CDR3 DNA reads TGTGCCAGCAGTGAACGTGGGAGGGCCCCTTACGAGCAGTACTTC. Residues: CASSERGRAPYEQYF.

In this sample, this clonotype turned up a few times. V is TRBV20-1 and J is TRBJ2-6; D may correspond to TRBD1 or TRBD2 (5 bases each). There are 17 residues in the CDR3. Trimming shortened V by 7 bases and J by 0 bases, and 19 bases separated the two germline ends. Germline V CDR1 and CDR2: DFQATT, SNEGSKA (reference sequence). The CDR3 sequence is CSVLFRDGASGANVLTF. CDR3 nucleotides: TGCAGTGTCTTATTCCGGGACGGCGCCTCTGGGGCCAACGTCCTGACTTTC.

V is TRBV19 and J is TRBJ1-5, with 8 bases identical to TRBD1. Germline assignment: CDR1 LNHDA and CDR2 SQIVND (reference sequence). CDR3 length: 14 amino acids. Losses at the gene ends were 6 bases for V and 5 bases for J; bases not matched to a gene: 6. In nucleotides, the CDR3 is TGTGCCAGTAGCCCCGGGACAGGCTATCAGCCCCAGCATTTT. Its translation is CASSPGTGYQPQHF.

This clonotype was counted at least ten times. The chain has TRBV6-1 and TRBJ2-7; D uncertain. Trimming cost V 0 bases and J 4 bases, with 13 bases left between them. The CDR3 is made up of 15 amino acids. Germline CDR1 MNHNS, CDR2 SASEGT. CDR3 residues: CASSEADQSVYEQYF. The CDR3 DNA follows: TGTGCCAGCAGTGAAGCTGACCAATCCGTATACGAGCAGTACTTC.

This clonotype was picked up many times. V is TRBV27 and J is TRBJ1-1, with 8 bases that match TRBD1. The CDR3 sequence is 15 residues long. The V gene's germline CDR1 is MNHEY and CDR2 SMNVEV (reference sequence). V dropped 5 bases and J dropped 1; count of bases not matched to a gene: 6. CDR3 sequence (DNA): TGTGCCAGCAGTCCCCGGACAGGGTCGAACACTGAAGCTTTCTTT. Its translation: CASSPRTGSNTEAFF.

This clonotype was picked up a small number of times. This may arise from a read error, as a much more abundant clone is one base away. This chain connects TRBV28 to TRBJ1-2, with TRBD1 matching over 11 bases. Germline V gene sequence: CDR1 MDHEN, CDR2 SYDVKM. There are 15 residues in the CDR3. CDR3 residues: CVSSSGGQGAPGYTF. In DNA form, the CDR3 reads TGTGTCAGCAGTTCTGGTGGACAGGGGGCGCCTGGCTACACCTTC.

The V gene is TRBV7-8, the J gene TRBJ2-7; D may be TRBD1 or TRBD2 (5 bases each). V was cut by 5 bases and J by 3 bases, with 14 bases left in between. Germline loops: CDR1 SGHVS, CDR2 FQNEAQ. This CDR3 comprises 14 residues. CDR3 DNA sequence: TGTGCCAGCAGCAGAGGGACGACCTACTACGAGCAGTACTTC. Protein product: CASSRGTTYYEQYF.

This rearrangement joins TRBV5-1 to TRBJ2-7, with 13 bases lining up with TRBD2. V dropped 2 bases and J dropped 4; count of bases not matched to a gene: 12. The CDR3 is 18 residues long. Germline assignment: CDR1 SGHRS and CDR2 YFSETQ. CDR3 nucleotides: TGCGCCAGCAGCTTCCGTCCCGGGACTAGCGGGACCCCGTACGAGCAGTACTTC. It codes for CASSFRPGTSGTPYEQYF.

This clonotype came up many times. The chain combines TRBV27 with TRBJ2-2; a possible D gene is TRBD2 (5 bases). The CDR3 has 14 residues. CDR1 and CDR2 from the germline V gene are MNHEY and SMNVEV (reference sequence). V lost 0 bases and J lost 5, with 7 bases in between. The CDR3 sequence is CASSLSRGTGELFF. The CDR3 nucleotides read TGTGCCAGCAGTTTATCACGGGGTACCGGGGAGCTGTTTTTT.

This clonotype was recorded many times. V is TRBV30 and J is TRBJ1-2; 8 bases are shared with TRBD1. The CDR3 spans 13 residues. The V and J ends lost 5 bases and 4 bases, in that order; junction bases with no gene match: 6. Germline V CDR1 and CDR2: GTSNPN, SVGIG (reference sequence). CDR3 nucleotides: TGTGCCTGGTCGCAGGGGGCATCCTATGGCTACACCTTC. Translating it yields CAWSQGASYGYTF.

There are many counts of this clonotype. The chain carries TRBV5-5 and TRBJ2-2; the D is unclear. Per germline, CDR1 SGHKS and CDR2 YYEKEE (reference sequence). The CDR3 covers 15 residues. The V and J ends lost 1 base and 3 bases respectively, with 10 bases between them. The CDR3 spells CASSLFSTDTGELFF. The DNA for the CDR3 is TGTGCCAGCAGCTTGTTTAGCACGGACACCGGGGAGCTGTTTTTT.

This clonotype was recorded at least ten times. A much larger clonotype is one base distant, so this may be a read error. This CDR3 fails to terminate in the conserved phenylalanine or tryptophan, so it likely reflects a read error. This sequence joins TRBV5-1 and TRBJ1-6, with 9 nucleotides matching TRBD1. V lost 0 bases to trimming and J lost 9 bases; unmatched junction nucleotides: 7. Germline-derived CDR1 and CDR2 are SGHRS and YFSETQ. The CDR3 is 16 amino acids. The CDR3 sequence is CASSLVYGTGLSPLHL. The CDR3 bases are TGCGCCAGCAGCTTGGTATATGGGACAGGGCTTTCACCCCTCCACCTT.

This clonotype was counted many times. The V and J genes are TRBV6-5 and TRBJ2-5; TRBD2 is a possible D gene (6 bases). Germline V gene lookup returns CDR1 MNHEY and CDR2 SVGAGI. Trimming stripped 6 bases from V and 5 bases from J, with 19 bases between. This CDR3 spans 15 amino acids. The DNA of the CDR3 is TGTGCCAGCAGGCCCGGCGGAGGGGTGAGGGAGACCCAGTACTTC. This translates into CASRPGGGVRETQYF.

This clonotype was seen at least ten times. This chain links TRBV25-1 with TRBJ1-1; D uncertain. The V end lost 4 bases, the J end lost 2 bases, and 14 bases lay between the germline ends. The CDR3 consists of 15 residues. CDR1 MGHDK and CDR2 SYGVNS come from the germline V gene. The CDR3 nucleotides read TGTGCCAGCAGTGGGTTGGGCAGCGCAAACACTGAAGCTTTCTTT. This encodes CASSGLGSANTEAFF.

In this sample, this clonotype turned up many times. J is TRBJ1-2 and V is TRBV19; 10 nucleotides line up with TRBD1. Trimming at V came to 7 bases and at J to 5 bases, leaving 13 bases not matched to a gene. Germline loops: CDR1 LNHDA, CDR2 SQIVND (reference sequence). The CDR3 covers 16 residues. The CDR3 sequence is CASTPSWDRGVYGYTF. In DNA form, the CDR3 reads TGTGCCAGTACACCCTCTTGGGACAGGGGAGTGTATGGCTACACCTTC.

This clonotype has ten or more counts. The V call is TRBV12-3 or TRBV12-4, the J call TRBJ1-1; D gene ambiguous. Trimming removed 5 bases at V and 6 bases at J, with 13 bases between. The CDR3 has 13 amino acids. The CDR3 protein is CASSPNSAPEAFF. The DNA of the CDR3 is TGTGCCAGCAGTCCGAACTCGGCACCTGAAGCTTTCTTT.

This clonotype was seen repeatedly, ten times or more. The chain has TRBV11-2 and TRBJ1-5, with D unresolved. Germline values: CDR1 SGHAT, CDR2 FQNNGV. V shed 5 bases and J shed 1 base, with 12 bases lying between them. The length of the CDR3 is 15 residues. The CDR3 DNA sequence: TGTGCCAGCAGCAGGACGGCGGGGAGCAATCAGCCCCAGCATTTT. Its protein is CASSRTAGSNQPQHF.

Many counts were recorded for this clonotype. The chain carries TRBV10-3 and TRBJ1-1; D is ambiguous. CDR1 and CDR2 from the germline V gene are ENHRY and SYGVKD. Between the trimmed V and J ends, which lost 6 bases and 0 bases, there was a span of 8 bases. The CDR3 sequence is 13 residues long. CDR3 sequence: CAIRTGMNTEAFF. The CDR3 DNA is TGTGCCATCAGGACGGGAATGAACACTGAAGCTTTCTTT.

There are many counts of this clonotype. V and J are TRBV12-3 or TRBV12-4 and TRBJ1-1; no clear D. V lost 3 bases and J 9 bases, leaving 11 bases between the germline ends. This CDR3 is 12 amino acids long. The CDR3 loop is CASSLNSLKAFF. The CDR3, as DNA: TGTGCCAGCAGTTTGAACAGCCTAAAAGCTTTCTTT.

This clonotype was observed a single time. The CDR3 sequence is CASSTGQPTYEQYF. The CDR3 DNA is TGTGCCAGCAGCACCGGACAGCCCACTTACGAGCAGTACTTC. The rearrangement joins TRBV7-2 to TRBJ2-7; D may be TRBD1 (6 bases). The CDR3 covers 14 residues. The ends were cut back, 5 bases at V and 4 bases at J, with 15 bases in the middle. CDR1 and CDR2 from the germline V gene are SGHTA and FQGNSA. Full variable domain (missing parts from reference TRBV7-2 and TRBJ2-7): GAGVSQSPSNKVTEKGKDVELRCDPISGHTALYWYRQSLGQGLEFLIYFQGNSAPDKSGLPSDRFSAERTGGSVSTLTIQRTQQEDSAVYLCASSTGQPTYEQYFGPGTRLTVT.

This clonotype was observed at least ten times. This rearrangement joins TRBV6-1 to TRBJ2-5, with D possibly matching TRBD1 (6 bases). V dropped 9 bases and J dropped 2 bases, with 10 bases sitting between them. The V gene's germline CDR1 is MNHNS and CDR2 SASEGT. The CDR3 runs to 12 residues. CDR3 bases: TGTGCCAGTAACAGGGTTCAAGAGACCCAGTACTTC. Translated: CASNRVQETQYF.

The table lists this clonotype with a few counts. The rearrangement links TRBV6-2 or TRBV6-3 to TRBJ1-1, with a possible D match to TRBD1 (5 bases). The V and J ends lost 0 bases and 0 bases respectively, with 8 bases between them. Germline-derived CDR1 and CDR2 are MNHEY and SVGEGT. The CDR3 has 15 amino acids. This chain's CDR3 is CASSYSRGMNTEAFF. The CDR3 nucleotides are TGTGCCAGCAGTTACTCGCGGGGCATGAACACTGAAGCTTTCTTT.

This clonotype was picked up many times. This chain joins TRBV30 and TRBJ2-7, with a possible D match to TRBD1 (5 bases). The V gene's germline CDR1 is GTSNPN and CDR2 SVGIG (reference sequence). The germline V and J ends were trimmed by 1 base and 6 bases, with 16 bases remaining between them. The CDR3 covers 14 residues. CDR3 DNA: TGTGCCTGGAGTGGGGTGGGGCCTCTTGGCGAGCAGTACTTC. Amino acid sequence: CAWSGVGPLGEQYF.

This clonotype was observed at least ten times. The chain has TRBV20-1 and TRBJ1-5, with D possibly matching TRBD1 (6 bases). This CDR3 has 15 residues. V lost 0 bases and J lost 5, with 14 bases in between. Germline V gene sequence: CDR1 DFQATT, CDR2 SNEGSKA (reference sequence). CDR3 in DNA: TGCAGTGCTAGAGACGGGGGGGCGGGGTATCAGCCCCAGCATTTT. Encoded protein: CSARDGGAGYQPQHF.

This clonotype was picked up many times. The gene calls are TRBV6-2 or TRBV6-3 and TRBJ1-1; 7 bases align to TRBD1. Unmatched junction bases numbered 13, after V lost 8 bases and J lost 4 bases. Germline CDR1 reads MNHEY; CDR2 reads SVGEGT. CDR3 length: 15 residues. The CDR3 sequence is CASGKYRGGSTEAFF. The CDR3 nucleotides read TGTGCCAGCGGAAAGTACAGGGGAGGTAGCACTGAAGCTTTCTTT.